Below, 24 T cell receptor beta chains from the same sample are listed, as sequenced in a study of regulatory and conventional T cells in RAG deficiency. Genomic DNA came from blood conventional CD4+ T cells gated CD25-low CD127-high. The protocol was immunoSEQ multiplex PCR, while the TCRdb copy is restricted to in-frame clones and leaves out a portion. The repertoire holds more than 9,500 clones, with 85% to 95% as singletons. This same sample was also taken into another study, of regulatory T cells. That source reports: Primers: 52 TRBV forward and 13 TRBJ reverse.

Sequencing was done on a sample of CD4+ effector T cells sorted from blood. Receptor source: a human donor in good health.

The gene calls are TRBV12-5 and TRBJ1-1; 7 positions agree with TRBD1. This CDR3 has 19 amino acids. Germline loops: CDR1 LGHNT, CDR2 FRNRAP. Trimming at V came to 2 bases and at J to 4 bases, leaving 19 bases not matched to a gene. CDR3 region: CASGLTVPGQSTLATEAFF. DNA of the CDR3: TGTGCTAGTGGTTTGACAGTACCGGGACAGTCGACCTTGGCCACTGAAGCTTTCTTT.

This clone showed up just a few times. The chain links TRBV7-9 to TRBJ2-7, with TRBD2 identical over 9 bases. The V segment lost 3 bases and the J segment 4 bases; nucleotides outside the gene matches: 1. The CDR3 length is 13 residues. The V gene's germline CDR1 is SEHNR and CDR2 FQNEAQ (reference sequence). CDR3 sequence (DNA): TGTGCCAGCAGCTTGGGACTAGCTTACGAGCAGTACTTC. Translating gives CASSLGLAYEQYF.

V is TRBV7-3 and J is TRBJ2-2; 7 nucleotides align to TRBD2. The germline gives CDR1 SGHTA, CDR2 FQGTGA. There are 16 residues in the CDR3. The ends lost 5 bases at V and 3 bases at J; junction bases unmatched: 9. The chain's CDR3 is CASSPQASGYTGELFF. CDR3 bases: TGTGCCAGCAGCCCACAGGCTAGCGGCTACACCGGGGAGCTGTTTTTT. The full variable domain, with the rest looked up from reference TRBV7-3 and TRBJ2-2, is GAGVSQTPSNKVTEKGKYVELRCDPISGHTALYWYRQSLGQGPEFLIYFQGTGAADDSGLPNDRFFAVRPEGSVSTLKIQRTERGDSAVYLCASSPQASGYTGELFFGEGSRLTVL.

This chain uses TRBV19 with TRBJ1-5; 8 bases match TRBD1. This CDR3 region has 15 residues. CDR1 is LNHDA, CDR2 SQIVND, per germline (reference sequence). V shed 5 bases and J 6 bases; nucleotides not matched to a gene: 9. The CDR3 coding sequence is TGTGCCAGTAGTGGACAGGGAGAGGAGGGTCAGCCCCAGCATTTT. It encodes CASSGQGEEGQPQHF.

This clone was found once. The V call is TRBV5-1, the J call TRBJ1-4, with D hard to call. Germline-derived CDR1 and CDR2 are SGHRS and YFSETQ. V dropped 0 bases and J dropped 2 bases, with 8 bases sitting between them. The CDR3 runs 15 residues. CDR3 region: CASSLALGTNEKLFF. In DNA, the CDR3 is TGCGCCAGCAGCTTGGCCTTGGGGACTAATGAAAAACTGTTTTTT. Full variable domain (remainder filled in from reference TRBV5-1 and TRBJ1-4): KAGVTQTPRYLIKTRGQQVTLSCSPISGHRSVSWYQQTPGQGLQFLFEYFSETQRNKGNFPGRFSGRQFSNSRSEMNVSTLELGDSALYLCASSLALGTNEKLFFGSGTQLSVL.

The V and J genes are TRBV5-1 and TRBJ2-1, with 9 bases aligning to TRBD2. The CDR3 extends over 17 amino acids. Germline CDR1 and CDR2: SGHRS and YFSETQ. V lost 0 bases and J lost 6; bases outside the gene matches: 10. The CDR3 DNA is TGCGCCAGCAGCTTGGCGGGTGCGGGAGGGCCCCGCAATGAGCAGTTCTTC. It codes for CASSLAGAGGPRNEQFF.

This rearrangement joins TRBV18 to TRBJ2-1; unclear D gene. This CDR3 contains 14 residues. From germline, CDR1 is KGHSH and CDR2 LQKENI. V dropped 3 bases and J dropped 2 bases, with 8 bases sitting between them. The CDR3 DNA reads as TGTGCCAGCTCACCCCAGGAAACCTACAATGAGCAGTTCTTC. The encoded protein is CASSPQETYNEQFF.

The gene calls are TRBV19 and TRBJ2-5, with D hard to call. This CDR3 spans 13 amino acids. CDR1 and CDR2 from the germline V gene are LNHDA and SQIVND (reference sequence). With 4 bases removed from V and 0 bases from J, the gap between germline ends came to 6 bases. The CDR3 sequence is CASSTGNQETQYF. CDR3 sequence (DNA): TGTGCCAGTAGTACGGGCAACCAAGAGACCCAGTACTTC. The whole variable domain, filled in from reference TRBV19 and TRBJ2-5, reads DGGITQSPKYLFRKEGQNVTLSCEQNLNHDAMYWYRQDPGQGLRLIYYSQIVNDFQKGDIAEGYSVSREKKESFPLTVTSAQKNPTAFYLCASSTGNQETQYFGPGTRLLVL.

The J gene is TRBJ2-1, the V gene TRBV5-1; 10 bases are shared with TRBD2. Germline V gene sequence: CDR1 SGHRS, CDR2 YFSETQ. This CDR3 is 15 amino acids long. V dropped 2 bases and J dropped 7; count of bases not matched to a gene: 6. The CDR3 spells CASSFLAGVENEQFF. CDR3 DNA sequence: TGCGCCAGCAGCTTCCTAGCGGGGGTCGAGAATGAGCAGTTCTTC.

The rearrangement links TRBV27 to TRBJ2-3; D is possibly TRBD2 (7 bases). The CDR3 totals 15 residues. CDR1 is MNHEY, CDR2 SMNVEV, per germline (reference sequence). V dropped 5 bases and J dropped 1 base, with 13 bases sitting between them. This chain's CDR3 is CASSTIGGGTDTQYF. In nucleotides, the CDR3 is TGTGCCAGCAGTACTATAGGGGGGGGCACAGATACGCAGTATTTT.

The chain couples TRBV7-9 to TRBJ2-3, with 10 bases aligning to TRBD2. Trimming took 3 bases from V and 4 from J; bases not matched to a gene: 4. Germline V gives CDR1 SEHNR, CDR2 FQNEAQ (reference sequence). This CDR3 is 15 amino acids long. The CDR3 bases are TGTGCCAGCAGCTTTGTTAGCGGGGGGTCAGATACGCAGTATTTT. Translating gives CASSFVSGGSDTQYF.

V and J are TRBV19 and TRBJ1-2; 8 nucleotides line up with TRBD1. Germline CDR1 is LNHDA and CDR2 is SQIVND (reference sequence). The CDR3 length is 14 residues. With V trimmed by 7 bases and J by 4 bases, 8 bases remained unmatched. CDR3 sequence: CASTTQGAGYGYTF. CDR3 nucleotide sequence: TGTGCCAGTACTACTCAGGGGGCAGGCTATGGCTACACCTTC.

V is TRBV23-1 and J is TRBJ2-2; TRBD1 is a possible D gene (6 bases). TRBV23-1 is an open reading frame, and its role is uncertain. Trimming pared 4 bases from V and 0 bases from J, leaving 12 bases between. The CDR3 contains 16 residues. In DNA form, the CDR3 reads TGCGCCAGCAGTCCTCGTACAGGGACGAACACCGGGGAGCTGTTTTTT. Its translation: CASSPRTGTNTGELFF.

The CDR3 nucleotides are TGTGCCATCAGGGCCTACTCTGGGGCCAACGTCCTGACTTTC. It codes for CAIRAYSGANVLTF. The genes are TRBV10-3 and TRBJ2-6; D is unresolved. This CDR3 spans 14 amino acids. CDR1 is ENHRY, CDR2 SYGVKD, per germline. V shed 6 bases and J shed 0 bases, with 6 bases lying between them.

V is TRBV2 and J is TRBJ1-2; D is unclear. Germline loops: CDR1 SNHLY, CDR2 FYNNEI. The CDR3 spans 13 residues. V was clipped by 10 bases and J by 7 bases, with 19 bases between them. CDR3 in DNA: TGTGCCACCAAACTTGAGCCCTCCGGTGGCTACACCTTC. Protein: CATKLEPSGGYTF.

This rearrangement joins TRBV30 to TRBJ2-7; 10 bases match TRBD2. Germline V gives CDR1 GTSNPN, CDR2 SVGIG (reference sequence). With 3 bases clipped from V and 7 bases from J, the junction kept 9 bases outside the gene matches. The CDR3 has 14 residues. CDR3 nucleotide sequence: TGTGCCTGGAGAAAGAGCGGGGGGGCGGAAGAGCAGTACTTC. It is translated as CAWRKSGGAEEQYF. Drawing the rest from reference TRBV30 and TRBJ2-7, the complete variable domain is SQTIHQWPATLVQPVGSPLSLECTVEGTSNPNLYWYRQAAGRGLQLLFYSVGIGQISSEVPQNLSASRPQDRQFILSSKKLLLSDSGFYLCAWRKSGGAEEQYFGPGTRLTVT.

The rearrangement uses TRBV7-9 and TRBJ2-3; D is tentatively TRBD1 or TRBD2 (5 bases each). From germline, CDR1 is SEHNR and CDR2 FQNEAQ (reference sequence). The CDR3 covers 15 residues. The V gene lost 0 bases and the J gene lost 1 base, with 8 bases spanning the gap. CDR3 region: CASSLAGVGTDTQYF. DNA of the CDR3: TGTGCCAGCAGCTTAGCGGGGGTCGGCACAGATACGCAGTATTTT.

This clone was seen a single time. The genes are TRBV12-5 and TRBJ2-4; no definite D call. V lost 0 bases and J 9 bases, leaving 9 bases between the germline ends. This CDR3 region has 13 residues. CDR1 LGHNT and CDR2 FRNRAP come from the germline V gene. CDR3 protein: CASGLVGLGIQYF. CDR3 nucleotide sequence: TGTGCTAGTGGTTTGGTAGGATTGGGCATTCAGTACTTC.

The chain is built from TRBV15 and TRBJ1-3, with D perhaps matching TRBD1 (6 bases). In germline, CDR1 is LNHNV, CDR2 YYDKDF (reference sequence). Trimming removed 0 bases from V and 0 bases from J, with 9 bases in between. The CDR3 extends over 16 amino acids. The CDR3 DNA reads TGTGCCACCAGCAGAGAAACAGGGAACTCTGGAAACACCATATATTTT. Its translation is CATSRETGNSGNTIYF.

The chain is built from TRBV2 and TRBJ1-4; D is uncertain. CDR1 SNHLY and CDR2 FYNNEI come from the germline V gene. The CDR3 contains 13 residues. V was shortened by 2 bases and J by 7 bases, with 8 bases between the two germline ends. The CDR3 bases are TGTGCCAGCAGTGAACGGGGTGCTGAAAAACTGTTTTTT. As protein: CASSERGAEKLFF.

The V gene is TRBV27, the J gene TRBJ2-3; D not certain. The germline V and J ends were trimmed by 0 bases and 2 bases, with 6 bases remaining between them. Germline V gene data show CDR1 as MNHEY and CDR2 as SMNVEV (reference sequence). This CDR3 is built from 14 residues. The CDR3 protein is CASSLSTSTDTQYF. CDR3 DNA sequence: TGTGCCAGCAGTTTATCGACCTCCACAGATACGCAGTATTTT.

This chain uses TRBV29-1 with TRBJ2-1, with TRBD1 identical over 9 bases. Germline-derived CDR1 and CDR2 are SQVTM and ANQGSEA. V lost 8 bases to trimming and J lost 8 bases; unmatched junction nucleotides: 19. CDR3 length equals 16 residues. The CDR3 bases are TGCAGCACCCCCCCCGCCGGGACAGGGCAGGTTCATGAGCAGTTCTTC. Protein sequence: CSTPPAGTGQVHEQFF.

This clone was picked up one time. This chain uses TRBV5-6 with TRBJ2-5; 8 bases map to TRBD1. This CDR3 region has 15 residues. Germline loops: CDR1 SGHDT, CDR2 YYEEEE. J gave up 4 bases and V 5 bases, and 10 bases lay outside the gene matches. CDR3 sequence reads: CASRNRGTPPETQYF. Here the CDR3 DNA reads TGTGCCAGCAGGAACAGGGGGACTCCACCAGAGACCCAGTACTTC.

V is TRBV28 and J is TRBJ2-3; maybe TRBD2 (6 bases). The CDR3 length is 16 residues. Trimming removed 5 bases from V and 5 bases from J, with 20 bases in between. The germline V gene has CDR1 MDHEN and CDR2 SYDVKM. CDR3: CASSSRIAAMGDTQYF. In DNA form, the CDR3 reads TGTGCCAGCAGTAGCCGTATAGCGGCTATGGGAGATACGCAGTATTTT.